Reported below is one T cell receptor (beta chain). Its target is unknown. The data belong to a study of cytomegalovirus exposure and HLA in healthy donors. General study findings and limits: An Asian-associated ancestry cluster reportedly showed fewer N-insertions than the approximately 600-donor mean in a later analysis. Productive status was seen about 90% or about 30% of the time for most TCR beta V segments in an earlier analysis. Cytomegalovirus-associated status was assigned to about 170 TCR beta chains. A later analysis linked more than 15,000 TCR beta sequences to HLA alleles at 0.05 false discovery rate.

J gave up 4 bases and V 5 bases, and 7 bases lay outside the gene matches. The germline V gene encodes CDR1 MDHEN and CDR2 SYDVKM. CDR3 length: 15 residues. 60 Vbeta and 13 Jbeta primers were used in PCR. This table comes from immunoSEQ multiplex PCR, and its TCRdb copy is limited to in-frame clones, with some not included. The table counts some 180,000 clones; 6.5% lies in the top ten. The J gene is TRBJ1-2, the V gene TRBV28, with 10 bases identical to TRBD1. The receptor comes from a man aged 30 to 39 in good health and CMV-seronegative. The sequencing sample was made of PBMCs. CDR3 sequence (DNA): TGTGCCAGCAGTGAACCGACAGGGGGCGGCTATGGCTACACCTTC. This gives the protein CASSEPTGGGYGYTF.